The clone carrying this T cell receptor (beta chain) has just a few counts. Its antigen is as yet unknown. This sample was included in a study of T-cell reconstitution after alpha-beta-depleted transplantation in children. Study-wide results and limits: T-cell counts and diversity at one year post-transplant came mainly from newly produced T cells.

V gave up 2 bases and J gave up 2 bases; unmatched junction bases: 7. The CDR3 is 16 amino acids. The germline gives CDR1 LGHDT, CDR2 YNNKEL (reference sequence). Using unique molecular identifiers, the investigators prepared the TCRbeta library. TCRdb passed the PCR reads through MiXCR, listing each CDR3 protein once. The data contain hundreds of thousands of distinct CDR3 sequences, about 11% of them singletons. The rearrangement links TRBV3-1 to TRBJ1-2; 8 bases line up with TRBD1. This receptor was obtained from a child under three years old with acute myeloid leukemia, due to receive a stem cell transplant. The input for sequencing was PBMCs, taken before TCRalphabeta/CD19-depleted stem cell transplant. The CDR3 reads CASSQSITGGNYGYTF. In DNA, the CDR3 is TGTGCCAGCAGCCAATCAATTACAGGGGGGAACTATGGCTACACCTTC.